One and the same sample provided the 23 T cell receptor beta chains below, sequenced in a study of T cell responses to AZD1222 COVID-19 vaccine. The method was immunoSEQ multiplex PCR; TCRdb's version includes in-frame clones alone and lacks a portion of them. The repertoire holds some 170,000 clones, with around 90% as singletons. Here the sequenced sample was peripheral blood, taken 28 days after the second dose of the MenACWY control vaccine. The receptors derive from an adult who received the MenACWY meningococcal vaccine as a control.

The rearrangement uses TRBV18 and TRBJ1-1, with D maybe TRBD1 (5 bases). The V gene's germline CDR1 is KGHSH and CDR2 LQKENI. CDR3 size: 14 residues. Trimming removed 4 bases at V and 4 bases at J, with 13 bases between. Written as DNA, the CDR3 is TGTGCCAGCTCACAGGGGTTTGGGACCACTGAAGCTTTCTTT. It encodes CASSQGFGTTEAFF.

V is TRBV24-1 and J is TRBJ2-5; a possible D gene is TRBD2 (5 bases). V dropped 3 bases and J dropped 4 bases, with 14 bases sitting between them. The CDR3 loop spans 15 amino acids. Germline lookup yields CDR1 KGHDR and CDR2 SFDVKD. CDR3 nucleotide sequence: TGTGCCACCAGTGATCGGGATCGCGAACGAGAGACCCAGTACTTC. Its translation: CATSDRDRERETQYF.

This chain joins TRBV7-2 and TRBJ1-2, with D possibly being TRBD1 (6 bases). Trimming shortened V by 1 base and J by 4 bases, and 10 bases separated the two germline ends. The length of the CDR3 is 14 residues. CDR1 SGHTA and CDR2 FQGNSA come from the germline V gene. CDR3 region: CASSLEAGAYGYTF. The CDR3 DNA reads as TGTGCCAGCAGCTTAGAAGCAGGGGCCTATGGCTACACCTTC.

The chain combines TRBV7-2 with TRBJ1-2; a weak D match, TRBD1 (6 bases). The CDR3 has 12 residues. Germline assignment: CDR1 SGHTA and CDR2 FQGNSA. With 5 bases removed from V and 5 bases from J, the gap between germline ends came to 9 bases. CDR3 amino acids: CASSLTGYGYTF. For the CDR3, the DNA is TGTGCCAGCAGCCTTACAGGGTATGGCTACACCTTC. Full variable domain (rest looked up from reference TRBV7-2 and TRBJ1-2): GAGVSQSPSNKVTEKGKDVELRCDPISGHTALYWYRQSLGQGLEFLIYFQGNSAPDKSGLPSDRFSAERTGGSVSTLTIQRTQQEDSAVYLCASSLTGYGYTFGSGTRLTVV.

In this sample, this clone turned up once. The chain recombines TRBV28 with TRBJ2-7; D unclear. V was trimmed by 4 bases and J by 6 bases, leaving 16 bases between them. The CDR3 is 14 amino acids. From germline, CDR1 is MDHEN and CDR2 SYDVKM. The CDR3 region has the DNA TGTGCCAGCAGTTCGTCCATCCTCCTCGGCGAGCAGTACTTC. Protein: CASSSSILLGEQYF.

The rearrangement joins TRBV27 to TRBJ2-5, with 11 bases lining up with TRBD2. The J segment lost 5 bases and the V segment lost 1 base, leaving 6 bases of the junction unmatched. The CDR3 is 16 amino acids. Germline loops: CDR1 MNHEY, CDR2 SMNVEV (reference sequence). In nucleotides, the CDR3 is TGTGCCAGCAGTTTATATATAGCGGGAGGGCCGGAGACCCAGTACTTC. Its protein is CASSLYIAGGPETQYF.

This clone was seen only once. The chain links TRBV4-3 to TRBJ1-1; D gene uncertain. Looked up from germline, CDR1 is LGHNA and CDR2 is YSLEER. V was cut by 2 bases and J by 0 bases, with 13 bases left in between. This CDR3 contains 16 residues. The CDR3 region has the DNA TGCGCCAGCAGCCAATTCGCGGTCCTCATGAACACTGAAGCTTTCTTT. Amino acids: CASSQFAVLMNTEAFF.

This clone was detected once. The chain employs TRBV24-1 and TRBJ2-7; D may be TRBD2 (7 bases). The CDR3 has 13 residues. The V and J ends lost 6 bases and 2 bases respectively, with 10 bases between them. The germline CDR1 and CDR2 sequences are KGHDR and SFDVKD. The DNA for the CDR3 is TGTGCCACCAGTCGGGGGGACACCTACGAGCAGTACTTC. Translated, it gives CATSRGDTYEQYF.

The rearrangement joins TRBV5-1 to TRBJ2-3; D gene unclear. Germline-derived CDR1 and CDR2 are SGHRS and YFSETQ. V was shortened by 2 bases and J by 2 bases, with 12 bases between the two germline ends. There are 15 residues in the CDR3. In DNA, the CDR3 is TGCGCCAGCAGCTTAAGGTTAAGCGACACAGATACGCAGTATTTT. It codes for CASSLRLSDTDTQYF.

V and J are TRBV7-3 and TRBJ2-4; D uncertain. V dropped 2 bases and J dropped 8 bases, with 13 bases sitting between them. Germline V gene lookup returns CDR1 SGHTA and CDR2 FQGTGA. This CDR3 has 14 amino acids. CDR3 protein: CASSLDGGSDIQYF. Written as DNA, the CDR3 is TGTGCCAGCAGCTTAGACGGCGGTTCGGACATTCAGTACTTC. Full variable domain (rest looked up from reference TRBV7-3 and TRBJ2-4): GAGVSQTPSNKVTEKGKYVELRCDPISGHTALYWYRQSLGQGPEFLIYFQGTGAADDSGLPNDRFFAVRPEGSVSTLKIQRTERGDSAVYLCASSLDGGSDIQYFGAGTRLSVL.

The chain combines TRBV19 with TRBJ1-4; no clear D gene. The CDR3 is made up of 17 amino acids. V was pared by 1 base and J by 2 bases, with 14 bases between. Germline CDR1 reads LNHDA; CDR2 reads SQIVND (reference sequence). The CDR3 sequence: CASSIGRLPRTNEKLFF. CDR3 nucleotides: TGTGCCAGTAGTATAGGACGGCTACCTAGGACTAATGAAAAACTGTTTTTT.

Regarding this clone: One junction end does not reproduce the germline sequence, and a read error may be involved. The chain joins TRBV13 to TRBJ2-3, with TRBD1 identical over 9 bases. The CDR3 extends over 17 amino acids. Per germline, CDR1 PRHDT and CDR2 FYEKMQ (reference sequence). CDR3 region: CANSVDRTGASTDTQYF. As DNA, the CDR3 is TGTGCCAACAGCGTAGACAGGACAGGGGCAAGCACAGATACGCAGTATTTT.

The CDR3 coding sequence is TGTGCCAGTAGTCCCCAGGGAGGGGGGGATGAAAAACTGTTTTTT. Amino acids: CASSPQGGGDEKLFF. The chain employs TRBV19 and TRBJ1-4; a weak D match, TRBD1 (6 bases). V gave up 5 bases and J gave up 6 bases, with 16 bases separating them. Germline V gene sequence: CDR1 LNHDA, CDR2 SQIVND (reference sequence). This CDR3 spans 15 amino acids.

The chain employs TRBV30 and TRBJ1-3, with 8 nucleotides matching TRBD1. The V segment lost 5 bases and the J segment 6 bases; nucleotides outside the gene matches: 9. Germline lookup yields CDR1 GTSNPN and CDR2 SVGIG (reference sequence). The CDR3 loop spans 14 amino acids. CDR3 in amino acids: CAWGGDRGQNTIYF. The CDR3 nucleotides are TGTGCCTGGGGCGGTGACAGGGGACAAAACACCATATATTTT.

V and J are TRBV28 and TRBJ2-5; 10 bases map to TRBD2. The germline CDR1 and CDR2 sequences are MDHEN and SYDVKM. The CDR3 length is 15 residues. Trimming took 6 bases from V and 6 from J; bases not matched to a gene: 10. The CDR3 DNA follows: TGTGCCAGCAGCCTATCGTGGACTAGCGGAAAGACCCAGTACTTC. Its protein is CASSLSWTSGKTQYF.

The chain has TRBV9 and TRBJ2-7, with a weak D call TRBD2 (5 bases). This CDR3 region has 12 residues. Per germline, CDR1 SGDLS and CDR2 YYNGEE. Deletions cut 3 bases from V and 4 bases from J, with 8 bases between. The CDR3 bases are TGTGCCAGCAGCGACGGAGGATACGAGCAGTACTTC. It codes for CASSDGGYEQYF.

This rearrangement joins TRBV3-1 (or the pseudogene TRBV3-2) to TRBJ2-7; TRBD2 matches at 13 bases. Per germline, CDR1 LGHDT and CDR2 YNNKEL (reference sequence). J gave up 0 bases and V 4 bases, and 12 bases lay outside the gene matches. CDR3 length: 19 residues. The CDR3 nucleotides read TGTGCCAGCAGCCCCCAGCCCGGGACTAGCGGGAACTACTCCTACGAGCAGTACTTC. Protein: CASSPQPGTSGNYSYEQYF.

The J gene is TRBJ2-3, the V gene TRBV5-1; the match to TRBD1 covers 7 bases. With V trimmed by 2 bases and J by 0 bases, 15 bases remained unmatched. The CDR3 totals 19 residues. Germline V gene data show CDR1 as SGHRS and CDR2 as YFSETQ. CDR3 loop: CASSLSRTGQSYSTDTQYF. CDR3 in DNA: TGCGCCAGCAGCTTATCTCGGACAGGACAATCCTATAGCACAGATACGCAGTATTTT.

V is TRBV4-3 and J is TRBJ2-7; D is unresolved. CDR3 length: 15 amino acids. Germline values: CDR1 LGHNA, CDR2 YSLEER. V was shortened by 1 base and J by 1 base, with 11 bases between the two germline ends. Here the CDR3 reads CASSQVGSLSYEQYF. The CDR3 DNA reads TGCGCCAGCAGCCAAGTTGGCAGCTTGTCCTACGAGCAGTACTTC.

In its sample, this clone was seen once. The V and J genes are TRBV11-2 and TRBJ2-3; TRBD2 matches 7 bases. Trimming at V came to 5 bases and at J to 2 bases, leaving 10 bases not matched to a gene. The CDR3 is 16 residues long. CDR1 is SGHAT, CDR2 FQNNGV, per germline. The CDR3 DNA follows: TGTGCCAGCAGCCCCCGGGCTAGCGGATACACAGATACGCAGTATTTT. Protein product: CASSPRASGYTDTQYF.

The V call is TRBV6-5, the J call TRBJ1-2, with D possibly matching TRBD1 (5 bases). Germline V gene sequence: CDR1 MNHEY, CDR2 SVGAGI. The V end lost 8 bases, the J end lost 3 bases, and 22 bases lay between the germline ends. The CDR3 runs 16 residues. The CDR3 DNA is TGTGCCAGCGGTTTTGCAGGGTTTGGGTCTGACTATGGCTACACCTTC. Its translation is CASGFAGFGSDYGYTF.

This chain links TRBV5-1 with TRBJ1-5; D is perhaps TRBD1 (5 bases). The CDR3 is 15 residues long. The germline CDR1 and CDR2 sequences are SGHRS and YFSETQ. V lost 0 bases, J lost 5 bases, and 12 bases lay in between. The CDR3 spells CASSLAPGLDQPQHF. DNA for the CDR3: TGCGCCAGCAGCTTGGCCCCGGGACTCGATCAGCCCCAGCATTTT.

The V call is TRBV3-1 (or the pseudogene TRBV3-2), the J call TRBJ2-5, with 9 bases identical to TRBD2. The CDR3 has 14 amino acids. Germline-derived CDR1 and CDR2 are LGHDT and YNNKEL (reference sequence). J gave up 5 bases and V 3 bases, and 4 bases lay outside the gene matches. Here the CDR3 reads CASSHSGRYETQYF. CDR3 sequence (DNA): TGTGCCAGCAGCCACAGCGGGAGGTACGAGACCCAGTACTTC.